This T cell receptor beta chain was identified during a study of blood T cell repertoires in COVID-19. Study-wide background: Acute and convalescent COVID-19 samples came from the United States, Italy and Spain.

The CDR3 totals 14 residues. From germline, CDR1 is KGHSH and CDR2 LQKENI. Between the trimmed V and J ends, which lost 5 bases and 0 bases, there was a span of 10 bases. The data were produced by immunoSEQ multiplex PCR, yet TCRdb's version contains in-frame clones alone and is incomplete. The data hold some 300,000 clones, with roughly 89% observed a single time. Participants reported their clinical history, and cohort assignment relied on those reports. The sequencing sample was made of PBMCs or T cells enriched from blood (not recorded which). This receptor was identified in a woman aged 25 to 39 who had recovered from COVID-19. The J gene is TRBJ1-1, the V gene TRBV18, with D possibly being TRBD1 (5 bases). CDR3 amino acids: CASSSEGVNTEAFF. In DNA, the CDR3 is TGTGCCAGCTCAAGTGAAGGGGTGAACACTGAAGCTTTCTTT.